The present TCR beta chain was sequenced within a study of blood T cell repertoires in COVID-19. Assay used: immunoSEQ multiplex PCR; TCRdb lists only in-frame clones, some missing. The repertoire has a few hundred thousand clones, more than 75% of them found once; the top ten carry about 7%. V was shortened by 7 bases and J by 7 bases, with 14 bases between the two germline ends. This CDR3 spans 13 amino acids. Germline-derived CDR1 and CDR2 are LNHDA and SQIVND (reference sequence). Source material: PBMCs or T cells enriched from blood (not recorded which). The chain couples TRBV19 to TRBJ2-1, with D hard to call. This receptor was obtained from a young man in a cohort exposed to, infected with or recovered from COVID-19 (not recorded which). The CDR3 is CASKTGSTNEQFF. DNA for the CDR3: TGTGCCAGTAAGACTGGCTCTACGAATGAGCAGTTCTTC.